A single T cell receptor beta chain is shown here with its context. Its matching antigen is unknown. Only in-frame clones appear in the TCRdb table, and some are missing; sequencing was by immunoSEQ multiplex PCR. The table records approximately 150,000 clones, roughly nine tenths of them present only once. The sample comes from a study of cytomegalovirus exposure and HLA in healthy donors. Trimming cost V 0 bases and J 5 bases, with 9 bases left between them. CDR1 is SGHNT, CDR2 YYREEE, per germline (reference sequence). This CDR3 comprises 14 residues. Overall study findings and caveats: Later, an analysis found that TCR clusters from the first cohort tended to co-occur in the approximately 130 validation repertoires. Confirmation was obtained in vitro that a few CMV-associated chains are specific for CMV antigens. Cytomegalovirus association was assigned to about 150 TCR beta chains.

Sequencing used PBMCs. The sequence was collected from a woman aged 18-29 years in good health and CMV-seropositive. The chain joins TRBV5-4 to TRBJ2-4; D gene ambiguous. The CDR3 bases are TGTGCCAGCAGCTTGGTAGGCAGCGAAAACATTCAGTACTTC. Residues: CASSLVGSENIQYF.